This T cell receptor beta chain was sequenced for a study of stem cell transplantation in POMP-related autoinflammatory disease. Study results and limitations: A trend toward lower repertoire diversity and greater clonality appeared in every analyzed T-cell subset of PRAID patients.

Notes on this clone: Its antigen is undetermined.

V lost 4 bases, J lost 6 bases, and 7 bases stayed unmatched. The CDR3 is made up of 15 amino acids. Germline loops: CDR1 KGHDR, CDR2 SFDVKD. Clones were read by immunoSEQ multiplex PCR, and TCRdb kept only the in-frame ones, dropping some. The profile shows some 68,000 clones, roughly 88% of them singletons. The chain joins TRBV24-1 to TRBJ1-4; 7 nucleotides align to TRBD1. This receptor was identified in a human patient with POMP-related autoinflammation and immune dysregulation (PRAID). Some T cells may be graft donor cells. Here the sequenced sample was CD4+ T cells from PBMCs, taken after stem cell transplantation. CDR3 nucleotide sequence: TGTGCCACCAGTGAGGCCGGGACAGCCCATGAAAAACTGTTTTTT. Translated: CATSEAGTAHEKLFF.